The clone carrying this T cell receptor beta chain was detected only a few times. What it binds is not known. The sample is drawn from a study of T cell repertoires in cytomegalovirus infection. Per the germline V gene, CDR1 is MDHEN and CDR2 is SYDVKM. After removal of 6 bases from V and 8 bases from J, the junction contained 6 bases not matched to a gene. The CDR3 length is 13 residues. TCRdb itself ran the reads through MiXCR, one entry per CDR3 protein. The sample records under 850,000 distinct CDR3 sequences, around 31% being singletons. V and J are TRBV28 and TRBJ2-1; 8 nucleotides agree with TRBD1. This TCR was sampled from a human donor in good health (CMV status not recorded). Some clones in this sample may be carry-over from other donors' samples. This sample comprised cultured PBMCs, obtained from culture after CMV antigen stimulation. CDR3 nucleotide sequence: TGTGCCAGCAGAGGTGACAGGGGTTATGAGCAGTTCTTC. It translates to CASRGDRGYEQFF.